This T cell receptor beta chain was profiled in a study of cytomegalovirus exposure and HLA in healthy donors. This table comes from immunoSEQ multiplex PCR, and its TCRdb copy is limited to in-frame clones, with some not included. This sample has roughly 150,000 clones; around nine tenths occur once, and the top ten carry approximately 10%. With 0 bases clipped from V and 3 bases from J, the junction kept 8 bases outside the gene matches. Looked up from germline, CDR1 is LNHDA and CDR2 is SQIVND (reference sequence). The CDR3 is made up of 17 amino acids. General study results and limits: Most TCR sequences were seen very rarely across donors, but some public TCRs occurred in many. A classifier reportedly called cytomegalovirus status with high sensitivity and specificity. Some TCR beta chains (over 150 of them) were listed as cytomegalovirus-associated. Under in vitro conditions, a few CMV-associated chains were confirmed as specific for CMV antigens.

About this clone itself: Its target is unknown.

What was sequenced was PBMCs. The J gene is TRBJ1-5, the V gene TRBV19; 7 bases fit TRBD1. This sequence originates from a man between 18 and 35 years old in good health and CMV-seropositive. The CDR3 DNA sequence: TGTGCCAGTAGTATAGATCCCGTGACAGGGATCAATCAGCCCCAGCATTTT. This translates into CASSIDPVTGINQPQHF.